Presented here are 2 T cell receptor beta chains from one specimen sequenced in a study of early T cells in non-severe SARS-CoV-2 infection. TCRdb recomputed calls from the 5' RACE reads with MiXCR, one row per CDR3 protein. The sample has roughly 26,000 distinct CDR3 sequences, just over 4% seen once. Sequencing was done on a sample of whole blood. The receptor source for this set is an adult who was a healthcare worker with PCR-confirmed SARS-CoV-2 infection or an uninfected control (not recorded which).

This clonotype was observed many times. This chain links TRBV3-1 with TRBJ2-7; D call uncertain. CDR3 length equals 11 residues. Trimming shortened V by 2 bases and J by 5 bases, and 4 bases separated the two germline ends. CDR1 and CDR2 (germline): LGHDT, YNNKEL (reference sequence). CDR3 protein: CASSQSNEQYF. The CDR3 region has the DNA TGTGCCAGCAGCCAATCTAACGAGCAGTACTTC.

In its sample, this clonotype was seen a few times. V usage is TRBV19 and J usage is TRBJ2-1; 7 bases are a match to TRBD1. The V and J ends lost 5 bases and 0 bases, in that order; junction bases with no gene match: 7. Germline-derived CDR1 and CDR2 are LNHDA and SQIVND (reference sequence). The CDR3 is 16 residues long. The CDR3 nucleotides are TGTGCCAGTAGTGCCTCAGGGGGTGGCTCCTACAATGAGCAGTTCTTC. Amino acid sequence: CASSASGGGSYNEQFF.